One sample yielded the 17 T cell receptor beta chains listed below, sequenced in a study of CD8 T cells in Susac syndrome. The RNA, 0.5 to 1 ug, was put through reverse transcription using random hexamers. MiXCR, applied by TCRdb to the immunoSEQ multiplex PCR reads, yields one record per CDR3 protein. The sample has around 18,000 distinct CDR3 sequences; around 95% are singletons. Source material: CD8+ T cells from PBMCs. Source of these receptors: a human donor in good health.

The rearrangement links TRBV6-2 or TRBV6-3 to TRBJ2-1, with a tentative D call TRBD1 (5 bases). V was cut by 0 bases and J by 8 bases, with 17 bases left in between. The CDR3 consists of 16 residues. From germline, CDR1 is MNHEY and CDR2 SVGEGT. The CDR3 here is CASSYSTAGFRDEQFF. In DNA form, the CDR3 reads TGTGCCAGCAGTTACTCAACCGCAGGGTTTCGCGATGAGCAGTTCTTC.

A single count supports this clonotype. The chain recombines TRBV13 with TRBJ2-2; 8 nucleotides line up with TRBD1. J gave up 0 bases and V 3 bases, and 3 bases lay outside the gene matches. The germline gives CDR1 PRHDT, CDR2 FYEKMQ (reference sequence). The CDR3 has 16 amino acids. CDR3 amino acids: CASSFTGGPNTGELFF. CDR3 DNA: TGTGCCAGCAGCTTTACAGGGGGACCGAACACCGGGGAGCTGTTTTTT.

The chain combines TRBV7-9 with TRBJ2-7, with TRBD2 matching 8 bases. The germline CDR1 and CDR2 sequences are SEHNR and FQNEAQ (reference sequence). V dropped 5 bases and J dropped 2; count of bases not matched to a gene: 5. CDR3 length: 14 amino acids. CDR3 in amino acids: CASSLRGGTYEQYF. CDR3 coding DNA: TGTGCCAGCAGCCTCCGGGGGGGAACCTACGAGCAGTACTTC.

The chain couples TRBV13 to TRBJ1-2; D gene uncertain. Germline V gene lookup returns CDR1 PRHDT and CDR2 FYEKMQ (reference sequence). Trimming left V 3 bases short and J 3 bases short, with 8 bases between. This CDR3 has 13 amino acids. The CDR3 DNA reads as TGTGCCAGCAGCTTCAGCGAGCACTATGGCTACACCTTC. The encoded protein is CASSFSEHYGYTF.

The V gene is TRBV12-3 or TRBV12-4, the J gene TRBJ2-1; D possibly uses TRBD1 or TRBD2 (5 bases each). Trimming left V 6 bases short and J 8 bases short, with 11 bases between. This CDR3 spans 12 amino acids. The CDR3 spells CASSPVGDEQFF. Written as DNA, the CDR3 is TGTGCCAGCAGCCCCGTGGGGGATGAGCAGTTCTTC.

This chain links TRBV19 with TRBJ2-2; D is unresolved. Trimming pared 7 bases from V and 2 bases from J, leaving 14 bases between. Germline V gene lookup returns CDR1 LNHDA and CDR2 SQIVND (reference sequence). The CDR3 covers 15 residues. The CDR3 DNA is TGTGCCAGTACCTCCAACCTGGCTAACACCGGGGAGCTGTTTTTT. Translated, it gives CASTSNLANTGELFF.

The rearrangement uses TRBV5-6 and TRBJ2-1, with D possibly being TRBD1 (6 bases). The CDR3 loop spans 17 amino acids. Per the germline V gene, CDR1 is SGHDT and CDR2 is YYEEEE. Trimming removed 3 bases at V and 1 base at J, with 17 bases between. The CDR3 sequence: CASSYVPYRESYNEQFF. The CDR3 DNA sequence: TGTGCCAGCAGCTACGTACCGTACAGGGAATCCTACAATGAGCAGTTCTTC.

The rearrangement links TRBV3-1 to TRBJ2-4; TRBD1 might be the D (11 bases). Germline CDR1 is LGHDT and CDR2 is YNNKEL (reference sequence). Trimming shortened V by 0 bases and J by 3 bases, and 33 bases separated the two germline ends. CDR3 length equals 23 residues. As DNA, the CDR3 is TGTGCCAGCAGCCAAGATCAGGGACAGGGGGTCGATAGCGGGAGGTTTGGCAAAAACATTCAGTACTTC. Its translation: CASSQDQGQGVDSGRFGKNIQYF.

CDR3 region: CASSHFTGVGYTF. In DNA form, the CDR3 reads TGTGCCAGCAGCCATTTTACGGGAGTCGGCTACACCTTC. The V call is TRBV3-1, the J call TRBJ1-2; D unresolved. The germline gives CDR1 LGHDT, CDR2 YNNKEL (reference sequence). V lost 3 bases, J lost 8 bases, and 13 bases lay in between. There are 13 residues in the CDR3.

The chain couples TRBV10-3 to TRBJ2-7, with TRBD2 as a possible D gene (6 bases). CDR3 length: 12 amino acids. Germline loops: CDR1 ENHRY, CDR2 SYGVKD. Between the trimmed V and J ends, which lost 8 bases and 5 bases, there was a span of 13 bases. The CDR3 spells CAIGTQGDEQYF. The CDR3 DNA is TGTGCCATCGGGACTCAAGGCGACGAGCAGTACTTC.

The chain recombines TRBV9 with TRBJ2-1; D is perhaps TRBD2 (5 bases). Germline CDR1 reads SGDLS; CDR2 reads YYNGEE. V lost 0 bases and J 6 bases, leaving 13 bases between the germline ends. This CDR3 contains 15 residues. In nucleotides, the CDR3 is TGTGCCAGCAGCGTAGGTTCTCTAGCCCGCAATGAGCAGTTCTTC. Translating it yields CASSVGSLARNEQFF. The complete variable domain, with remaining parts taken from reference TRBV9 and TRBJ2-1, reads DSGVTQTPKHLITATGQRVTLRCSPRSGDLSVYWYQQSLDQGLQFLIQYYNGEERAKGNILERFSAQQFPDLHSELNLSSLELGDSALYFCASSVGSLARNEQFFGPGTRLTVL.

The rearrangement uses TRBV30 and TRBJ2-2, with D tentatively TRBD1 or TRBD2 (5 bases each). The V and J ends lost 4 bases and 5 bases respectively, with 8 bases between them. Germline V lookup: CDR1 GTSNPN, CDR2 SVGIG (reference sequence). CDR3 size: 12 residues. CDR3 nucleotides: TGTGCCTGGACTGGGGGTACCGGGGAGCTGTTTTTT. Protein sequence: CAWTGGTGELFF. Supplemented by reference TRBV30 and TRBJ2-2, the full variable domain reads SQTIHQWPATLVQPVGSPLSLECTVEGTSNPNLYWYRQAAGRGLQLLFYSVGIGQISSEVPQNLSASRPQDRQFILSSKKLLLSDSGFYLCAWTGGTGELFFGEGSRLTVL.

The rearrangement uses TRBV20-1 and TRBJ2-7; the D is unclear. Germline values: CDR1 DFQATT, CDR2 SNEGSKA (reference sequence). Trimming took off 3 bases at V and 1 base at J, with 7 bases between the two ends. The CDR3 runs to 12 residues. CDR3 nucleotide sequence: TGCAGTGCTAGGTACTTGTCCTACGAGCAGTACTTC. This encodes CSARYLSYEQYF.

This chain uses TRBV27 with TRBJ2-1, with 7 bases that match TRBD2. Per germline, CDR1 MNHEY and CDR2 SMNVEV (reference sequence). V lost 2 bases and J lost 4; bases outside the gene matches: 5. The CDR3 has 15 residues. CDR3: CASSLGAGAYNEQFF. In nucleotides, the CDR3 is TGTGCCAGCAGTTTAGGGGCGGGAGCATACAATGAGCAGTTCTTC.

The V and J genes are TRBV7-6 and TRBJ2-3; 12 nucleotides agree with TRBD2. Germline loops: CDR1 SGHVS, CDR2 FNYEAQ. The CDR3 totals 18 residues. Trimming at V came to 0 bases and at J to 8 bases, leaving 12 bases not matched to a gene. The CDR3 DNA reads TGTGCCAGCAGCTTAGCGCGTGGGCCTAGCGGGAGGGGTGTTACGCAGTATTTT. Amino acids: CASSLARGPSGRGVTQYF.

The CDR3 sequence is CASSYGTGRNQPQHF. In DNA form, the CDR3 reads TGTGCCAGCAGTTACGGGACAGGTCGCAATCAGCCCCAGCATTTT. This chain joins TRBV6-6 and TRBJ1-5; the match to TRBD1 covers 8 bases. The germline V gene encodes CDR1 MNHNY and CDR2 SVGAGI (reference sequence). CDR3 length: 15 amino acids. After removal of 2 bases from V and 2 bases from J, the junction contained 2 bases not matched to a gene.

This chain uses TRBV7-6 with TRBJ2-1, with 9 bases aligning to TRBD2. This CDR3 has 13 residues. CDR1 SGHVS and CDR2 FNYEAQ come from the germline V gene. The V segment lost 1 base and the J segment 10 bases; nucleotides outside the gene matches: 2. The CDR3 nucleotides are TGTGCCAGCAGCTTAGTTACTAGCGGGGAGCAGTTCTTC. As protein: CASSLVTSGEQFF. Drawing the rest from reference TRBV7-6 and TRBJ2-1, the complete variable domain is GAGVSQSPRYKVTKRGQDVALRCDPISGHVSLYWYRQALGQGPEFLTYFNYEAQQDKSGLPNDRFSAERPEGSISTLTIQRTEQRDSAMYRCASSLVTSGEQFFGPGTRLTVL.